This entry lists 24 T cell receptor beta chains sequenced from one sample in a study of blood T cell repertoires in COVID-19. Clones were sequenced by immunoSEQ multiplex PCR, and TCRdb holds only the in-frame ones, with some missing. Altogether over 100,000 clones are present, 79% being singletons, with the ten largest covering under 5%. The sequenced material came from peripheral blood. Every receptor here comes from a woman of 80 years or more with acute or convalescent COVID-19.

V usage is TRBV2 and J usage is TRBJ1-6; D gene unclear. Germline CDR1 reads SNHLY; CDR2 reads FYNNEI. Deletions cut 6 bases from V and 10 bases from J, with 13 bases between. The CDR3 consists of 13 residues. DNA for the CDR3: TGTGCCAGCAGGTCTGAGATCGGGTCACCCCTCCACTTT. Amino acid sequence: CASRSEIGSPLHF.

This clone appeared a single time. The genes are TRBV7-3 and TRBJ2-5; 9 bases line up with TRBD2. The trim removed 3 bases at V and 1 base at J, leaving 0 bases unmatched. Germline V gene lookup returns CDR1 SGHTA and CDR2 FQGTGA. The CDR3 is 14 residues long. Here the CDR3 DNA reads TGTGCCAGCAGCTTTAGCGGGGGCCAAGAGACCCAGTACTTC. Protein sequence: CASSFSGGQETQYF.

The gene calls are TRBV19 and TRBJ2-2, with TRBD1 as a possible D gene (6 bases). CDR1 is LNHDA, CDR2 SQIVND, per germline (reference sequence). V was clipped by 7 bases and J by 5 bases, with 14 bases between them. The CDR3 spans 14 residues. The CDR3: CASTQAGETGELFF. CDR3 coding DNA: TGTGCCAGTACACAGGCAGGGGAGACCGGGGAGCTGTTTTTT.

The CDR3: CASSLEGQNTGELFF. In DNA, the CDR3 is TGCGCCAGCAGCTTGGAAGGACAGAACACCGGGGAGCTGTTTTTT. This chain joins TRBV5-1 and TRBJ2-2; maybe TRBD1 (5 bases). The CDR3 runs to 15 residues. From germline, CDR1 is SGHRS and CDR2 YFSETQ. V lost 0 bases, J lost 1 base, and 7 bases lay in between.

CDR3 sequence reads: CASSRDRGLGQPQHF. The CDR3 bases are TGTGCCAGCAGCAGGGACAGGGGTCTAGGACAGCCCCAGCATTTT. The rearrangement uses TRBV6-5 and TRBJ1-5; 10 bases line up with TRBD1. The V gene end was trimmed by 6 bases and the J gene end by 7 bases; junction bases not matched to a gene: 9. Germline CDR1 MNHEY, CDR2 SVGAGI. The CDR3 loop spans 15 amino acids.

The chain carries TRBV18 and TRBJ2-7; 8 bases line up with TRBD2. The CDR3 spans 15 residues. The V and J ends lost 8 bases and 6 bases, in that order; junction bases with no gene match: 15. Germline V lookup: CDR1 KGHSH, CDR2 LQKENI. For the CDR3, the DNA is TGTGCCAGCGAGAGAAGCGGGGGCCTCATCGTCGAGCAGTACTTC. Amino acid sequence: CASERSGGLIVEQYF.

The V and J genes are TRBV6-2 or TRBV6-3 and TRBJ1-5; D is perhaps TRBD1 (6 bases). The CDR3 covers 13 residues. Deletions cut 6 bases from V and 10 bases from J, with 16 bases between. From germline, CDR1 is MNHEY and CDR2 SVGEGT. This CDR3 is CASSRDILFPQHF. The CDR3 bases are TGTGCCAGCAGCAGGGACATACTTTTTCCCCAGCATTTT.

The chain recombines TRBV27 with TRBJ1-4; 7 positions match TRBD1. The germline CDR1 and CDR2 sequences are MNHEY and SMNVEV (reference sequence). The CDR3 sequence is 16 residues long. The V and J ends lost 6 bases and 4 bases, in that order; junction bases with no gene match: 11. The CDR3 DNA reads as TGTGCCAGCAGACGACAGGGAGGAGGGGATAATGAAAAACTGTTTTTT. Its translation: CASRRQGGGDNEKLFF.

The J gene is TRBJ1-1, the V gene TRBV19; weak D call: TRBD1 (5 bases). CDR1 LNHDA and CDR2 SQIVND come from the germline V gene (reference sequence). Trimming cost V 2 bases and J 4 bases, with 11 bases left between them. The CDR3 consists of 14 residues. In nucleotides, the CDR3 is TGTGCCAGTAGTATATGGGGGGTGCCCACTGAAGCTTTCTTT. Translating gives CASSIWGVPTEAFF.

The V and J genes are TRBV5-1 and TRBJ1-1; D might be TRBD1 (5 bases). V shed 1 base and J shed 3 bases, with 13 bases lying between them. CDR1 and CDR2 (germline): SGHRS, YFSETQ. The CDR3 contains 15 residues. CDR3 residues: CASSLRQGGDTEAFF. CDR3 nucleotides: TGCGCCAGCAGCTTGCGCCAGGGAGGCGACACTGAAGCTTTCTTT.

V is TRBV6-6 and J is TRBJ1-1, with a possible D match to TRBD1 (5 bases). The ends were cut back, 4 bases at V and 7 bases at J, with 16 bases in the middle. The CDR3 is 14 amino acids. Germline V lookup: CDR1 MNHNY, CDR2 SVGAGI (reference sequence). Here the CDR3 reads CASSSPAGTGEAFF. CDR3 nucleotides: TGTGCCAGCAGTTCCCCCGCGGGGACGGGTGAAGCTTTCTTT.

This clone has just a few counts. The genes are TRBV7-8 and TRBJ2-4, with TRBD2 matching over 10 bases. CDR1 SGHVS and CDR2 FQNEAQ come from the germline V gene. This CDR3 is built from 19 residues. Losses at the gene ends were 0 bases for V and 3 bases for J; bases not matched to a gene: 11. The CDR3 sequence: CASSLARLAGFEVKNIQYF. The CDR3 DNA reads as TGTGCCAGCAGCTTAGCGAGACTAGCGGGCTTTGAGGTCAAAAACATTCAGTACTTC.

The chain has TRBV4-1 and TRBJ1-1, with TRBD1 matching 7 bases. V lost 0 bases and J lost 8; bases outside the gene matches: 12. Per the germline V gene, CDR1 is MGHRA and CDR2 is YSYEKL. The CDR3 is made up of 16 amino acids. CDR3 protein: CASSQEAQGRGPEAFF. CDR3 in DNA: TGCGCCAGCAGCCAAGAAGCACAGGGGCGCGGGCCGGAAGCTTTCTTT.

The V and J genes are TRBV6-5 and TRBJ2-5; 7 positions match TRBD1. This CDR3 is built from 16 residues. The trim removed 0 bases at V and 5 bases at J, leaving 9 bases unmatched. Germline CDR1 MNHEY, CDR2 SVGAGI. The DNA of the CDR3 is TGTGCCAGCAGTTACTCGAGTGGGACAGCAGGGGAGACCCAGTACTTC. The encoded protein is CASSYSSGTAGETQYF.

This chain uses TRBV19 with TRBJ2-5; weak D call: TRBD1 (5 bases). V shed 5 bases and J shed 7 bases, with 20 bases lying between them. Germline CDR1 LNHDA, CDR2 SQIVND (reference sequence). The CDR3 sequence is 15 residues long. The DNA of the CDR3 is TGTGCCAGTAGTGCCAAGGGGTCACCCCGAATGACCCAGTACTTC. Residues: CASSAKGSPRMTQYF. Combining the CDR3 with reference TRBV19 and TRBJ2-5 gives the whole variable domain DGGITQSPKYLFRKEGQNVTLSCEQNLNHDAMYWYRQDPGQGLRLIYYSQIVNDFQKGDIAEGYSVSREKKESFPLTVTSAQKNPTAFYLCASSAKGSPRMTQYFGPGTRLLVL.

CDR3: CATSRDQGNYGYTF. CDR3 DNA sequence: TGTGCCACCAGCAGAGATCAGGGCAACTATGGCTACACCTTC. The V and J genes are TRBV15 and TRBJ1-2; a weak D match, TRBD1 (5 bases). CDR1 and CDR2 (germline): LNHNV, YYDKDF (reference sequence). Trimming left V 0 bases short and J 2 bases short, with 7 bases between. This CDR3 has 14 amino acids.

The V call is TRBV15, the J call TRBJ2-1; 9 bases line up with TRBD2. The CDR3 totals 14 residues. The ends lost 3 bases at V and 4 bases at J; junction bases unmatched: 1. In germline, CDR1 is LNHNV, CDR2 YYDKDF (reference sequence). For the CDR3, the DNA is TGTGCCACCAGCAGTGCGGGAGGGTACAATGAGCAGTTCTTC. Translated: CATSSAGGYNEQFF.

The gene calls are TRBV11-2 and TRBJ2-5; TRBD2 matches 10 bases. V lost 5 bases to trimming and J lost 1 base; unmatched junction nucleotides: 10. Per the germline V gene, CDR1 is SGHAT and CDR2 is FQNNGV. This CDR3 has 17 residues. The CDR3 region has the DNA TGTGCCAGCAGCCAGGGGGGTCTAGCGGGGGCCCAAGAGACCCAGTACTTC. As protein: CASSQGGLAGAQETQYF.

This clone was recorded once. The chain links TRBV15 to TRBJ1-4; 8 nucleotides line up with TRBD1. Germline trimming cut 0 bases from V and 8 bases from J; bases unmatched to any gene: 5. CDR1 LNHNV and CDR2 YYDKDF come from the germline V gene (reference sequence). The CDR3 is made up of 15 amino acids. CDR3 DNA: TGTGCCACCAGCAGAGAGGGCAGGGGGCAGGAAAAACTGTTTTTT. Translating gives CATSREGRGQEKLFF. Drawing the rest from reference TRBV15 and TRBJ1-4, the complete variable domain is DAMVIQNPRYQVTQFGKPVTLSCSQTLNHNVMYWYQQKSSQAPKLLFHYYDKDFNNEADTPDNFQSRRPNTSFCFLDIRSPGLGDTAMYLCATSREGRGQEKLFFGSGTQLSVL.

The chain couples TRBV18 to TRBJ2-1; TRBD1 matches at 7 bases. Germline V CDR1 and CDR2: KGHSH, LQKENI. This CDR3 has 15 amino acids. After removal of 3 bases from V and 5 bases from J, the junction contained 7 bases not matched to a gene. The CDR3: CASSPLGQGDNEQFF. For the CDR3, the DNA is TGTGCCAGCTCACCCCTCGGTCAGGGGGACAATGAGCAGTTCTTC.

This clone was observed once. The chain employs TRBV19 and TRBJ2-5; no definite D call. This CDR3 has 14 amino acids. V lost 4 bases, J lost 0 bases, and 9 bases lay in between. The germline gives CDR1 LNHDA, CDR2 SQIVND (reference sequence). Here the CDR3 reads CASSSPAYQETQYF. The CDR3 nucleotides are TGTGCCAGTAGTAGCCCAGCGTACCAAGAGACCCAGTACTTC.

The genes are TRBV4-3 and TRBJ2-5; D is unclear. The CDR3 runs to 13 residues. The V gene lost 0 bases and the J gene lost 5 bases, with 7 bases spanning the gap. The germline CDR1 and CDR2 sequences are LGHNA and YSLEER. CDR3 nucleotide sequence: TGCGCCAGCAGCCAAGAGGGCTGGGAGACCCAGTACTTC. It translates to CASSQEGWETQYF.

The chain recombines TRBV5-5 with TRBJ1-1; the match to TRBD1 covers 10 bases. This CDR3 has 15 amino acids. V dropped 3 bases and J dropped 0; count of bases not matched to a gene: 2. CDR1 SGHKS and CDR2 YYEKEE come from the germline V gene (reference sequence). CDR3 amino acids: CASSWGQGLNTEAFF. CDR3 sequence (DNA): TGTGCCAGCAGCTGGGGACAGGGGCTGAACACTGAAGCTTTCTTT. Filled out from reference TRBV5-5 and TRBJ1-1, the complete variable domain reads DAGVTQSPTHLIKTRGQQVTLRCSPISGHKSVSWYQQVLGQGPQFIFQYYEKEERGRGNFPDRFSARQFPNYSSELNVNALLLGDSALYLCASSWGQGLNTEAFFGQGTRLTVV.

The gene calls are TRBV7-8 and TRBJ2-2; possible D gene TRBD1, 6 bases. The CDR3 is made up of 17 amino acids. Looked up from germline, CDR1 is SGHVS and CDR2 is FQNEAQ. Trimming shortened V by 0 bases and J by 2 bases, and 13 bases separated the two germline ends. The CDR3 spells CASSLAGSGTNTGELFF. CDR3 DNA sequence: TGTGCCAGCAGCTTAGCGGGGTCGGGGACAAACACCGGGGAGCTGTTTTTT. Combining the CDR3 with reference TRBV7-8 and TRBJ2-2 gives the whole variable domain GAGVSQSPRYKVAKRGQDVALRCDPISGHVSLFWYQQALGQGPEFLTYFQNEAQLDKSGLPSDRFFAERPEGSVSTLKIQRTQQEDSAVYLCASSLAGSGTNTGELFFGEGSRLTVL.